This T cell receptor (beta chain) was captured in a study of shared clonotypes between healthy human individuals. The authors divided CD4+ cells into CD45RA+ naive and CD45RA-negative memory subsets. The V gene's germline CDR1 is SGHRS and CDR2 YFSETQ. The CDR3 contains 12 residues. V was shortened by 0 bases and J by 8 bases, with 8 bases between the two germline ends. Original methodology: Junction-only sequences produced by ImmunoSEQ had no quality scores, so filtering differed. The data were produced by immunoSEQ multiplex PCR, yet TCRdb's version contains in-frame clones alone and is incomplete. That table gives V, J and clone size, and the DNA gave D and trimming. This sample carries approximately 350,000 clones, approximately 74% of them seen once, and the ten largest clones take 10%.

The receptor was derived from a young man in good health. The chain employs TRBV5-1 and TRBJ1-2; no firm D call. The sample consisted of memory CD4+ T cells sorted from blood. Described subset: CD45RA-negative fraction. CDR3 sequence: CASSLVGYGYTF. DNA for the CDR3: TGCGCCAGCAGCTTGGTGGGGTACGGCTACACCTTC.